What follows are 16 T cell receptor beta chains derived from one specimen sequenced in a study of cytomegalovirus exposure and HLA in healthy donors. PCR amplification relied on 60 Vbeta primers (plus 13 Jbeta primers). Method: immunoSEQ multiplex PCR; TCRdb's copy keeps in-frame clones and lacks some. The sample has some 240,000 clones, about 78% seen once. The sequencing input was PBMCs. The origin of the receptors is a male donor in good health and CMV-seronegative.

With respect to this clone: This sample includes further DNA sequences coding for the same CDR3. The genes are TRBV28 and TRBJ1-2; the match to TRBD1 covers 11 bases. V lost 3 bases, J lost 8 bases, and 8 bases stayed unmatched. The CDR3 is 15 amino acids. Per the germline V gene, CDR1 is MDHEN and CDR2 is SYDVKM. CDR3 bases: TGTGCCAGCAGTTTCCACGGACAGGGGGCAGGGGGCTACACCTTC. As protein: CASSFHGQGAGGYTF.

CDR3 nucleotide sequence: TGCGCCAGCAGCTTGGCCGGGGGAGGTGGGTTGTACGAGCAGTACTTC. It codes for CASSLAGGGGLYEQYF. The V and J genes are TRBV5-1 and TRBJ2-7; D might be TRBD2 (6 bases). Germline lookup yields CDR1 SGHRS and CDR2 YFSETQ. The CDR3 is 16 amino acids. The germline V and J ends were trimmed by 0 bases and 4 bases, with 17 bases remaining between them.

This chain uses TRBV27 with TRBJ1-2; D is perhaps TRBD1 (6 bases). Germline-derived CDR1 and CDR2 are MNHEY and SMNVEV (reference sequence). CDR3 length: 15 residues. V lost 0 bases and J lost 3, with 11 bases in between. This chain's CDR3 is CASSLSAWTDYGYTF. Written as DNA, the CDR3 is TGTGCCAGCAGTTTATCCGCTTGGACAGACTATGGCTACACCTTC.

The chain is built from TRBV5-6 and TRBJ2-3; tentatively, D is TRBD1 (7 bases). The CDR3 length is 15 residues. V lost 6 bases and J 8 bases, leaving 22 bases between the germline ends. Germline loops: CDR1 SGHDT, CDR2 YYEEEE. CDR3 protein: CASTPEGGGDGTQYF. CDR3 DNA: TGTGCCAGCACCCCCGAAGGGGGCGGGGATGGTACGCAGTATTTT. The variable domain in full, with the rest retrieved from reference TRBV5-6 and TRBJ2-3, is DAGVTQSPTHLIKTRGQQVTLRCSPKSGHDTVSWYQQALGQGPQFIFQYYEEEERQRGNFPDRFSGHQFPNYSSELNVNALLLGDSALYLCASTPEGGGDGTQYFGPGTRLTVL.

This clone was observed a few times. The junction departs from the called germline gene at one end, perhaps through a read error. This rearrangement joins TRBV6-1 to TRBJ1-4; 7 bases agree with TRBD1. Per germline, CDR1 MNHNS and CDR2 SASEGT. This CDR3 is built from 14 residues. CDR3 in DNA: TGTGCCAGCAGGGAAGACAGGGTTAATGAAAAACTGTTTTTT. Translating gives CASREDRVNEKLFF.

The gene calls are TRBV7-2 and TRBJ2-7, with 7 positions matching TRBD1. Trimming at V came to 2 bases and at J to 4 bases, leaving 2 bases not matched to a gene. The CDR3 runs to 13 residues. Germline V lookup: CDR1 SGHTA, CDR2 FQGNSA. The CDR3 coding sequence is TGTGCCAGCAGCTTACAGGGGGTTTACGAGCAGTACTTC. Encoded protein: CASSLQGVYEQYF.

Note on this clone: Mismatch with germline at one junction end may stem from a read error. J is TRBJ2-6 and V is TRBV7-9; TRBD2 agrees at 7 bases. This CDR3 spans 16 amino acids. The germline gives CDR1 SEHNR, CDR2 FQNEAQ (reference sequence). The CDR3 sequence is CSSSPWEGSGANVLTF. CDR3 nucleotide sequence: TGTTCCAGCAGCCCCTGGGAGGGCTCTGGGGCCAACGTCCTGACTTTC.

The rearrangement uses TRBV6-1 and TRBJ1-5; 9 positions match TRBD1. This CDR3 has 15 residues. Losses at the gene ends were 6 bases for V and 7 bases for J; bases not matched to a gene: 10. Germline lookup yields CDR1 MNHNS and CDR2 SASEGT. The CDR3 DNA follows: TGTGCCAGCAGGCTGACAGGGGGAAAGAAACAGCCCCAGCATTTT. Translated, it gives CASRLTGGKKQPQHF.

The J gene is TRBJ2-1, the V gene TRBV19, with 13 positions matching TRBD2. This CDR3 contains 16 residues. The ends lost 3 bases at V and 3 bases at J; junction bases unmatched: 2. Germline V CDR1 and CDR2: LNHDA, SQIVND (reference sequence). The CDR3 loop is CASSIRTSGSYNEQFF. The CDR3 nucleotides read TGTGCCAGTAGTATTCGGACTAGCGGGAGCTACAATGAGCAGTTCTTC.

This chain uses TRBV5-4 with TRBJ2-2, with 7 bases identical to TRBD2. This CDR3 has 13 amino acids. Germline trimming cut 2 bases from V and 8 bases from J; bases unmatched to any gene: 3. Germline values: CDR1 SGHNT, CDR2 YYREEE (reference sequence). CDR3: CASSFREVGELFF. Written as DNA, the CDR3 is TGTGCCAGCAGCTTCCGGGAGGTGGGGGAGCTGTTTTTT.

The chain has TRBV5-1 and TRBJ1-2; D remains unclear. V dropped 0 bases and J dropped 0 bases, with 6 bases sitting between them. The CDR3 is 14 amino acids. Germline lookup yields CDR1 SGHRS and CDR2 YFSETQ. The CDR3 region is CASSLGGPNYGYTF. DNA for the CDR3: TGCGCCAGCAGCTTGGGTGGGCCTAACTATGGCTACACCTTC.

V usage is TRBV10-3 and J usage is TRBJ1-2; 8 bases map to TRBD1. V was pared by 0 bases and J by 7 bases, with 7 bases of the junction left unmatched. CDR1 and CDR2 (germline): ENHRY, SYGVKD. The CDR3 runs 15 residues. This chain's CDR3 is CAISESEDRALGYTF. The CDR3 coding sequence is TGTGCCATCAGTGAGTCCGAGGACAGGGCCCTTGGCTACACCTTC.

V gene TRBV7-9 combines with J gene TRBJ2-5, with 15 bases fitting TRBD2. Germline assignment: CDR1 SEHNR and CDR2 FQNEAQ (reference sequence). The V and J ends lost 7 bases and 4 bases, in that order; junction bases with no gene match: 13. The CDR3 is made up of 18 amino acids. This CDR3 reads CASTTTQGLAGGRETQYF. The CDR3 DNA is TGTGCCAGCACCACAACCCAGGGACTAGCGGGAGGAAGAGAGACCCAGTACTTC.

The chain has TRBV19 and TRBJ2-3; 8 bases are shared with TRBD1. This CDR3 comprises 16 residues. With V trimmed by 6 bases and J by 8 bases, 16 bases remained unmatched. The V gene's germline CDR1 is LNHDA and CDR2 SQIVND (reference sequence). DNA of the CDR3: TGTGCCAGTAGCGGTCCCGGGACAGGAACACCGGCTACGCAGTATTTT. Encoded protein: CASSGPGTGTPATQYF.

The V gene is TRBV19, the J gene TRBJ2-7, with 9 bases that match TRBD1. From germline, CDR1 is LNHDA and CDR2 SQIVND (reference sequence). The V gene end was trimmed by 8 bases and the J gene end by 6 bases; junction bases not matched to a gene: 8. The CDR3 loop spans 13 amino acids. CDR3 DNA sequence: TGTGCCAGTGGAAGGGACAGGGCTTCCGAGCAGTACTTC. It translates to CASGRDRASEQYF.

The J gene is TRBJ2-7, the V gene TRBV30, with TRBD1 identical over 9 bases. The J segment lost 5 bases and the V segment lost 8 bases, leaving 13 bases of the junction unmatched. This CDR3 contains 14 residues. The V gene's germline CDR1 is GTSNPN and CDR2 SVGIG (reference sequence). CDR3 residues: CAARSPGQGHEQYF. In DNA, the CDR3 is TGTGCCGCCCGCTCCCCCGGACAGGGGCACGAGCAGTACTTC. The entire variable domain, with the rest obtained from reference TRBV30 and TRBJ2-7, is as follows: SQTIHQWPATLVQPVGSPLSLECTVEGTSNPNLYWYRQAAGRGLQLLFYSVGIGQISSEVPQNLSASRPQDRQFILSSKKLLLSDSGFYLCAARSPGQGHEQYFGPGTRLTVT.